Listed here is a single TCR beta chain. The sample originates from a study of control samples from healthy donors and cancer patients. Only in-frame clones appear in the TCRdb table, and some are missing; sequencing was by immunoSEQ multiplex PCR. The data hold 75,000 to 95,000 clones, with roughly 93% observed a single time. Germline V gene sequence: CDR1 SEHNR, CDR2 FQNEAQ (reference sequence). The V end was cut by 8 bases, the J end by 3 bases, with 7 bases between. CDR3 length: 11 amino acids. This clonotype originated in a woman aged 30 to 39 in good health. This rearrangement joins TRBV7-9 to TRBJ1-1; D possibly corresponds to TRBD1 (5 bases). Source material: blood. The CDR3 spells CASVGDTEAFF. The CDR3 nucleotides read TGTGCCAGCGTAGGGGACACTGAAGCTTTCTTT.